This is a list of T cell receptor beta chains from one sample in a study of T cell responses to AZD1222 COVID-19 vaccine. Data came from immunoSEQ multiplex PCR; TCRdb stores just in-frame clones and leaves some out. Among more than 85,000 clones listed, 88% were seen once. The sequencing here drew on peripheral blood, taken on day 0 of AZD1222 vaccination. The receptors were gathered from an adult in good health. CDR3s include the opening cysteine and the closing phenylalanine or tryptophan. A D gene is named only where the DNA matches it firmly. Size is omitted from some rows. Given values are once, few, many or a class for expanded clones.

clone_size j_call d_call v_call cdr3_aa cdr3_nt
NA TRBJ1-1 NA TRBV4-1 CASSQTSLMNTEAFF TGCGCCAGCAGCCAAACGAGTCTGATGAACACTGAAGCTTTCTTT
NA TRBJ1-1 NA TRBV19 CASNGLAEAFF TGTGCCAGTAACGGGCTCGCTGAAGCTTTCTTT
NA TRBJ2-7 TRBD2 TRBV5-1 CASSAGVDEQYF TGCGCCAGCAGCGCGGGGGTGGACGAGCAGTACTTC
NA TRBJ1-4 NA TRBV6-5 CASSYGTLATNEKLFF TGTGCCAGCAGTTACGGGACACTAGCAACTAATGAAAAACTGTTTTTT
few TRBJ2-7 TRBD2 TRBV30 CAWGLGSYEQYF TGTGCCTGGGGACTAGGTTCCTACGAGCAGTACTTC
NA TRBJ2-3 NA TRBV24-1 CATSDAGRHSDTQYF TGTGCCACCAGTGACGCAGGGAGACACAGTGATACGCAGTATTTT
NA TRBJ2-7 TRBD2 TRBV5-4 CASSSRTSDYEQYF TGTGCCAGCAGCTCCCGGACTAGCGATTACGAGCAGTACTTC
NA TRBJ2-3 NA TRBV4-1 CASSQDPAGKADTQYF TGCGCCAGCAGCCAAGATCCGGCAGGAAAAGCAGATACGCAGTATTTT
few TRBJ2-3 TRBD2 TRBV7-9 CATTLGGAHHTQYF TGTGCCACGACCCTCGGGGGGGCCCACCATACGCAGTATTTT
NA TRBJ1-2 NA TRBV11-2 CASSLVGEDGYTF TGTGCCAGCAGCTTAGTTGGGGAGGATGGCTACACCTTC
NA TRBJ1-5 NA TRBV7-9 CASSSGVGGNQPQHF TGTGCCAGCAGCTCCGGAGTTGGCGGCAATCAGCCCCAGCATTTT
NA TRBJ1-3 TRBD1 TRBV7-7 CASSPRTGVGNTIYF TGTGCCAGCAGCCCCCGGACAGGGGTTGGAAACACCATATATTTT
few TRBJ1-6 NA TRBV5-5 CASSPTGSKIYSPLHF TGTGCCAGCAGCCCCACAGGGTCGAAGATTTATTCACCCCTCCACTTT
NA TRBJ2-7 TRBD1 TRBV18 CASSRTGPGEQYF TGTGCCAGCTCACGGACAGGACCGGGGGAGCAGTACTTC
NA TRBJ1-5 NA TRBV2 CASSEWTASNQPQHF TGTGCCAGCAGTGAGTGGACAGCTAGCAATCAGCCCCAGCATTTT
NA TRBJ2-2 NA TRBV5-1 CASSLTRDVNTGELFF TGCGCCAGCAGCTTAACCCGGGACGTGAACACCGGGGAGCTGTTTTTT